The 5 T cell receptor beta chains reported below all come from one sample, sequenced in a study of T cell responses to AZD1222 COVID-19 vaccine (dated by TCRdb to the early 2020s). The library was obtained by the immunoSEQ multiplex PCR assay. The table comes from immuneACCESS by way of TCRdb, which keeps in-frame sequences with V and J called. Part of the clones is missing from these tables; in studies checked, under half for an unresolved V gene and the rest for unknown reasons. In this sample the table shows some 99,000 clones, roughly 90% of which occur a single time. More than 10% of the sample lies in the top ten. The time point label on this specimen signifies: baseline before first vaccination. What this sample's treatment or condition label stands for: meningococcal conjugate vaccine given as trial control. Sequencing was performed on peripheral blood, taken on day 0 of MenACWY control vaccination. The receptors originated from an adult in good health.

The V gene is TRBV10-3, the J gene TRBJ2-3; D is ambiguous. The CDR3 runs 15 residues. Looked up from germline, CDR1 is ENHRY and CDR2 is SYGVKD. The V gene lost 5 bases and the J gene lost 3 bases, with 15 bases spanning the gap. The CDR3 DNA reads TGTGCCATCAGTATAAGGGATCTGGAGACAGATACGCAGTATTTT. Its protein is CAISIRDLETDTQYF.

The chain recombines TRBV7-2 with TRBJ1-1; D possibly corresponds to TRBD1 (5 bases). CDR3 length: 12 residues. Germline V CDR1 and CDR2: SGHTA, FQGNSA. Trimming took off 1 base at V and 11 bases at J, with 11 bases between the two ends. CDR3 bases: TGTGCCAGCAGCTTAGTATTCGGGGGGGCTTTCTTT. Residues: CASSLVFGGAFF.

V gene TRBV5-1 combines with J gene TRBJ1-4, with D perhaps TRBD1 (5 bases). This CDR3 contains 14 residues. Germline V gives CDR1 SGHRS, CDR2 YFSETQ. The ends were cut back, 4 bases at V and 2 bases at J, with 9 bases in the middle. CDR3 DNA sequence: TGCGCCAGCAGCATGGGGGGGACTAATGAAAAACTGTTTTTT. It codes for CASSMGGTNEKLFF. Variable domain in full (rest from reference TRBV5-1 and TRBJ1-4): KAGVTQTPRYLIKTRGQQVTLSCSPISGHRSVSWYQQTPGQGLQFLFEYFSETQRNKGNFPGRFSGRQFSNSRSEMNVSTLELGDSALYLCASSMGGTNEKLFFGSGTQLSVL.

This clone was observed a few times. This rearrangement joins TRBV27 to TRBJ1-5; perhaps TRBD1 as D (5 bases). The germline V and J ends were trimmed by 5 bases and 1 base, with 12 bases remaining between them. The length of the CDR3 is 15 residues. CDR1 is MNHEY, CDR2 SMNVEV, per germline (reference sequence). This CDR3 reads CASSQTAGSNQPQHF. CDR3 bases: TGTGCCAGCAGTCAGACAGCTGGGAGCAATCAGCCCCAGCATTTT.

The chain is built from TRBV2 and TRBJ1-3; D unclear. The germline V and J ends were trimmed by 6 bases and 0 bases, with 15 bases remaining between them. Germline CDR1 is SNHLY and CDR2 is FYNNEI. The CDR3 length is 16 residues. The DNA for the CDR3 is TGTGCCAGCAGCGCCCTGGACGGAAGCTCTGGAAACACCATATATTTT. Translation: CASSALDGSSGNTIYF.